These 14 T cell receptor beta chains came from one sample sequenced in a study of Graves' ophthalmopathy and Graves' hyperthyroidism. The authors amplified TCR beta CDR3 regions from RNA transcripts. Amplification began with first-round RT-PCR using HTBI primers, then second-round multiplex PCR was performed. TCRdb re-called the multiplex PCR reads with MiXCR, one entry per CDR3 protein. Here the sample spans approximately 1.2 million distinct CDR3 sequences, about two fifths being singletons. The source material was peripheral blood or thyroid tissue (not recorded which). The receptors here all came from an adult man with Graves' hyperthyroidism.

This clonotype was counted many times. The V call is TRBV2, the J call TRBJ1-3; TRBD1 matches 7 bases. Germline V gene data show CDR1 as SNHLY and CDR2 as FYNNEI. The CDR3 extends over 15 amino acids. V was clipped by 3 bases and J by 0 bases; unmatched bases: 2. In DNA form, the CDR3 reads TGTGCCAGCAGTGAGGGACAGAGCTCTGGAAACACCATATATTTT. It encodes CASSEGQSSGNTIYF.

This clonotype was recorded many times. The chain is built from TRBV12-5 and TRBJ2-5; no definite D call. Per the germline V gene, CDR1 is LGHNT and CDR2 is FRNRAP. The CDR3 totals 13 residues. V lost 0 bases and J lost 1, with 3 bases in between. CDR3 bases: TGTGCTAGTGGTTTGGTAGGCCAAGAGACCCAGTACTTC. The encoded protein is CASGLVGQETQYF.

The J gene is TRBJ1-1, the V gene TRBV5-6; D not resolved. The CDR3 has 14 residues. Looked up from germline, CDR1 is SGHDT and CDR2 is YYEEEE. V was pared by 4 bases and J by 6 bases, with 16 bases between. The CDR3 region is CASSLVGFESEAFF. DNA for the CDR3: TGTGCCAGCAGCCTCGTGGGGTTTGAGTCTGAAGCTTTCTTT.

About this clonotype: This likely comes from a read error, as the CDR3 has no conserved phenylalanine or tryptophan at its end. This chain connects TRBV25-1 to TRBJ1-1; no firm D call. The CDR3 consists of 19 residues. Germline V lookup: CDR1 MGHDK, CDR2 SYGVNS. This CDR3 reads CASSSFGLFRNAAATEAFL. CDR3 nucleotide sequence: TGCGCCAGCAGTAGCTTTGGTCTTTTTAGGAACGCGGCAGCCACTGAAGCTTTCCTT.

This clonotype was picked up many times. CDR3 loop: CASGHSNNQPQHF. The DNA of the CDR3 is TGTGCCTCGGGGCATTCTAACAATCAGCCCCAGCATTTT. The chain couples TRBV7-2 to TRBJ1-5, with a possible D match to TRBD1 (5 bases). The germline gives CDR1 SGHTA, CDR2 FQGNSA. The CDR3 contains 13 residues. The ends were cut back, 11 bases at V and 3 bases at J, with 14 bases in the middle.

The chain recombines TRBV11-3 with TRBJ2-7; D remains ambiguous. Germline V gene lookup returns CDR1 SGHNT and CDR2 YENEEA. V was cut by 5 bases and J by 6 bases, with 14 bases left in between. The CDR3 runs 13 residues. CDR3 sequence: CASSLARPGEQYF. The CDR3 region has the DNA TGTGCCAGCAGCCTCGCCCGTCCAGGCGAGCAGTACTTC.

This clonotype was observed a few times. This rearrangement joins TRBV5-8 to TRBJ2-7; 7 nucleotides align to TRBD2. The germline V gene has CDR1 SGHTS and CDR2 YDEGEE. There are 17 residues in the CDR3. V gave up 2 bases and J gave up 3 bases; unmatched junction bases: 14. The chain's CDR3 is CASSLGAVTAGLYEQYF. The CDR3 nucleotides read TGTGCCAGCAGCTTAGGGGCGGTTACAGCGGGGCTCTACGAGCAGTACTTC.

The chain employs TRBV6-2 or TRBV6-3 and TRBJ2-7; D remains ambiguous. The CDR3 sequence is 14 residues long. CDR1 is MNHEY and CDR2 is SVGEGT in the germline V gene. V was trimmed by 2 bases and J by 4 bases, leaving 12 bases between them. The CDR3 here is CASSYLTSYYEQYF. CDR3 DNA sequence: TGTGCCAGCAGTTACCTGACGTCGTATTACGAGCAGTACTTC.

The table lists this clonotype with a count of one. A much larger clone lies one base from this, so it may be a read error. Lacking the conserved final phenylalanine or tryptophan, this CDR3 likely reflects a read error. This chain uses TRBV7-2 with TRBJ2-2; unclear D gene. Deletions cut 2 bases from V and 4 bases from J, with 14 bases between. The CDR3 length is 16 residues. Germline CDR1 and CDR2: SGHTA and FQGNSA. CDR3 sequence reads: CASSLRRAPRTGELFS. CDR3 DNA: TGTGCCAGCAGCTTAAGAAGAGCGCCGCGCACCGGGGAGCTGTTTTCT.

The CDR3 DNA follows: TGTGCCATCAGTGGTAGCGGGAGCTACGAGCAGTACTTC. Its protein product is CAISGSGSYEQYF. The rearrangement joins TRBV10-3 to TRBJ2-7, with 9 bases aligning to TRBD2. V lost 4 bases, J lost 3 bases, and 1 base stayed unmatched. This CDR3 region has 13 residues. The germline V gene has CDR1 ENHRY and CDR2 SYGVKD.

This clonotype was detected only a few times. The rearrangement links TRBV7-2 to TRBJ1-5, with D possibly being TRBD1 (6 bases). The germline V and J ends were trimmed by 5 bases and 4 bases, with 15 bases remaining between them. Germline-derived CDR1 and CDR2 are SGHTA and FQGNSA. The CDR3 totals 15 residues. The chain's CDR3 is CASSPHREPNQPQHF. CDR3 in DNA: TGTGCCAGCAGCCCCCACAGGGAACCGAATCAGCCCCAGCATTTT. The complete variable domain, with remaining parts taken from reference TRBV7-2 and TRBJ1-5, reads GAGVSQSPSNKVTEKGKDVELRCDPISGHTALYWYRQSLGQGLEFLIYFQGNSAPDKSGLPSDRFSAERTGGSVSTLTIQRTQQEDSAVYLCASSPHREPNQPQHFGDGTRLSIL.

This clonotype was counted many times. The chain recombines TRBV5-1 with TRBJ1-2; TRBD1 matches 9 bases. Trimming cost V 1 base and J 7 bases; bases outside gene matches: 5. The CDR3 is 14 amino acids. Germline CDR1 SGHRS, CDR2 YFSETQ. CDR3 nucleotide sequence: TGCGCCAGCAGCTTGCCCGGACAGGGGCTTGGCTACACCTTC. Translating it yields CASSLPGQGLGYTF.

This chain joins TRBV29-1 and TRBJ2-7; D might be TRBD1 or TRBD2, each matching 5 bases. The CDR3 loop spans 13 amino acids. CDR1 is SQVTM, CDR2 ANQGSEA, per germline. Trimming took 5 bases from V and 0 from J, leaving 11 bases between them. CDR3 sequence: CSVRDLSSYEQYF. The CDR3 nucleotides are TGCAGCGTTAGGGACCTGAGCTCCTACGAGCAGTACTTC.

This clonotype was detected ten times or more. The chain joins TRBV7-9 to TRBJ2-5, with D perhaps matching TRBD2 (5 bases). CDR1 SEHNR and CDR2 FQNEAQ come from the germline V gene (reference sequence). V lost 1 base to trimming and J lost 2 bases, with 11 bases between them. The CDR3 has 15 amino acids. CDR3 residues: CASSLEGSGQETQYF. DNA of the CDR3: TGTGCCAGCAGCTTAGAGGGCAGCGGACAAGAGACCCAGTACTTC.